This T cell receptor beta chain was sequenced in a study of shared clonotypes between healthy human individuals. Study-level results: About 5% of naive CD4 clonotypes were shared across a handful of donors. Non-shared clonotypes showed lower generation probabilities than clonotypes common to all four donors.

A remark on this clone: What it binds is unknown.

The run depth of the assay was deep. Profiling relied on immunoSEQ multiplex PCR, and the TCRdb table lists in-frame clones only, not all of them. This table holds some 2.3 million clones, over 90% found once. The investigators split CD4+ cells into a CD45RA+ naive subset and a CD45RA-negative memory subset. This CDR3 comprises 14 residues. Trimming stripped 6 bases from V and 7 bases from J, with 18 bases between. Germline-derived CDR1 and CDR2 are MNHEY and SVGAGI. Sample: naive CD4+ T cells from PBMCs. Subset: CD45RA+ positively selected. The rearrangement uses TRBV6-5 and TRBJ2-5; TRBD1 might be the D (5 bases). This sequence was found in a man aged 18 to 35 in good health. Some clones in this sample may be carry-over from other donors' samples. CDR3 bases: TGTGCCAGCAGCCCTCAGGGCCGGCTCGGGACCCAGTACTTC. Translation gives CASSPQGRLGTQYF.